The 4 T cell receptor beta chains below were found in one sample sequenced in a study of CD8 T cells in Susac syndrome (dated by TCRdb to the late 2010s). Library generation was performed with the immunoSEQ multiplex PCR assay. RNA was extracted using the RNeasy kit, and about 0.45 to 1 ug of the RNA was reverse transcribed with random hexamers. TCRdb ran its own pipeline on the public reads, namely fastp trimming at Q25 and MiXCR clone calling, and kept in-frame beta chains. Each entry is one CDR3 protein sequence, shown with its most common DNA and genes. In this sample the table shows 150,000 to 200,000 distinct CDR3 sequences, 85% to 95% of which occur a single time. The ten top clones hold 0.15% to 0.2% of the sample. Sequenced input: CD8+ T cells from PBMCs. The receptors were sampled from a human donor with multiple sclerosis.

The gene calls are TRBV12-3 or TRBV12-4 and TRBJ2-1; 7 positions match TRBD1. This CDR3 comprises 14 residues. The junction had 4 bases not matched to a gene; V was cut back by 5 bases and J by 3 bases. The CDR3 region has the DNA TGTGCCAGCAGTCGAAGGACAGGCTACAATGAGCAGTTCTTC. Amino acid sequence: CASSRRTGYNEQFF.

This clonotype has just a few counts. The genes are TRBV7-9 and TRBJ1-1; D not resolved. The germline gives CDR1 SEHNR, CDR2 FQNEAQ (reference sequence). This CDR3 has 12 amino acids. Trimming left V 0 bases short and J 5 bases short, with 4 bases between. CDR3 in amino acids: CASSLAPTEAFF. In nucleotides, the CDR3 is TGTGCCAGCAGCTTAGCGCCGACTGAAGCTTTCTTT.

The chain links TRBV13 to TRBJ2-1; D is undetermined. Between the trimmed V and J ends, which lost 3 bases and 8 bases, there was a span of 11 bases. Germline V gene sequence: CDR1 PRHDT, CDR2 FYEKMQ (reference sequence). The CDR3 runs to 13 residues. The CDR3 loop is CASSFRIRHEQFF. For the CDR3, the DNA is TGTGCCAGCAGCTTTCGCATTCGGCATGAGCAGTTCTTC.

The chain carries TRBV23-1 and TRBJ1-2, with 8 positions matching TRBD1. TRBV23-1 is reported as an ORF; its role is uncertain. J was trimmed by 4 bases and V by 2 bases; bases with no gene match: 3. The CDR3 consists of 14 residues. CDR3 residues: CASSQMTGVYGYTF. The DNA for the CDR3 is TGCGCCAGCAGTCAAATGACAGGGGTCTATGGCTACACCTTC.